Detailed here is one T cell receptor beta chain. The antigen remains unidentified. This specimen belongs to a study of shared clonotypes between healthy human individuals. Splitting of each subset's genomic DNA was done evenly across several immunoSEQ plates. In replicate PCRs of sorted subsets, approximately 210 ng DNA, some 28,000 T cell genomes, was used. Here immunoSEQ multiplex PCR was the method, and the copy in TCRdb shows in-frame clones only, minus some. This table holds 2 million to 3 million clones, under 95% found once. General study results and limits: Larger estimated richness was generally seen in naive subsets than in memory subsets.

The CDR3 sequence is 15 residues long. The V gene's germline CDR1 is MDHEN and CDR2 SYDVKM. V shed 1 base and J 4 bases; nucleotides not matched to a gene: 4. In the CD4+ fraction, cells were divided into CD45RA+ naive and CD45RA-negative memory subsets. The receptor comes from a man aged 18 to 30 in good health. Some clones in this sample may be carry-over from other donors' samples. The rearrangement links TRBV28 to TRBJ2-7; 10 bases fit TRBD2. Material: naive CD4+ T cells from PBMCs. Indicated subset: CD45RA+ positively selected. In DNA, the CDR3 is TGTGCCAGCAGTTTATCCCAGACTAGCGGGTACGAGCAGTACTTC. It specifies CASSLSQTSGYEQYF.